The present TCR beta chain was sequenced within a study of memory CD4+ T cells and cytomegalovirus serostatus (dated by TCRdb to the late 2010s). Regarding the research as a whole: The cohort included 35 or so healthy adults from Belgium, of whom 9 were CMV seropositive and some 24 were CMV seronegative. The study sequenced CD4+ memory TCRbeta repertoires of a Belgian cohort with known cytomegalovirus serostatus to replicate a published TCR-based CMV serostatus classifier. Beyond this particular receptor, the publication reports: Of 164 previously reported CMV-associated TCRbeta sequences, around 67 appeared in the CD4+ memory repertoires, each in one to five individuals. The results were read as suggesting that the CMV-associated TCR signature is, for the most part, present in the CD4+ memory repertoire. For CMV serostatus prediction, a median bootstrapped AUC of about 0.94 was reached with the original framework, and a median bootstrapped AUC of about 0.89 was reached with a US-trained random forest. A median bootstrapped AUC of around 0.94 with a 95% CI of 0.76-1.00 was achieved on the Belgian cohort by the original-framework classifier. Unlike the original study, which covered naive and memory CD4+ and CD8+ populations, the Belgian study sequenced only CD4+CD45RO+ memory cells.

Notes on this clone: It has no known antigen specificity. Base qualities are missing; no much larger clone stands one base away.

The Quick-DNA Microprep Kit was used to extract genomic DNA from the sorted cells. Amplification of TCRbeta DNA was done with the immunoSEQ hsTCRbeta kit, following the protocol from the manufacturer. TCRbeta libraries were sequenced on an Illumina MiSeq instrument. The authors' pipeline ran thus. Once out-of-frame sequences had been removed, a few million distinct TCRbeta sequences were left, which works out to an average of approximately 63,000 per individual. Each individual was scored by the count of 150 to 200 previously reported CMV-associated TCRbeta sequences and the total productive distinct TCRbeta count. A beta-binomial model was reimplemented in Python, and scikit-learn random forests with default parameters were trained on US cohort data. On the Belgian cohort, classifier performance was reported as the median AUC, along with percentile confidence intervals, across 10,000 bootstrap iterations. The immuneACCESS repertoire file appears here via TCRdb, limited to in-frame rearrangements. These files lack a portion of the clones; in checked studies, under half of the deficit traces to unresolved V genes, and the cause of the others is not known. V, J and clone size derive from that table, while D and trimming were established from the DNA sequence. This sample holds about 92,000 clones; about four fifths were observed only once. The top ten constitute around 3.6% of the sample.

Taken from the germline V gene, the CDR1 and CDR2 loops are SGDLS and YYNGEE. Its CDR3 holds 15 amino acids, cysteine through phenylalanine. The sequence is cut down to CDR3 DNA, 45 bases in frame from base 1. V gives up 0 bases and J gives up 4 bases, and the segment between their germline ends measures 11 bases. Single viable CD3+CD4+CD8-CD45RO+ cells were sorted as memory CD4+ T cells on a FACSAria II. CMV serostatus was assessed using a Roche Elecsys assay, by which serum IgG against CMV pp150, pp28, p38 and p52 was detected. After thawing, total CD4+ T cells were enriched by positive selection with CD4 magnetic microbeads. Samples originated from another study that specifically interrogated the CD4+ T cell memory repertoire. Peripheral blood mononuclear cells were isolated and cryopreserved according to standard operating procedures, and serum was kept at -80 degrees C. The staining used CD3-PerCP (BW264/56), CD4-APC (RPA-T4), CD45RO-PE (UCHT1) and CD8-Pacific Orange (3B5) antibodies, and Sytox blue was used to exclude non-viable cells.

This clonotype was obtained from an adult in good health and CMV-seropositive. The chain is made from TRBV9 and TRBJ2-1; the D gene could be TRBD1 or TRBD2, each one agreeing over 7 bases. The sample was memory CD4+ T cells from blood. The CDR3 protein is CASSVVQGGYNEQFF. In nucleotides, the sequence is TGTGCCAGCAGCGTAGTCCAGGGGGGGTACAATGAGCAGTTCTTC. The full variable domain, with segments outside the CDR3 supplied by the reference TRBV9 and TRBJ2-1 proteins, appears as DSGVTQTPKHLITATGQRVTLRCSPRSGDLSVYWYQQSLDQGLQFLIQYYNGEERAKGNILERFSAQQFPDLHSELNLSSLELGDSALYFCASSVVQGGYNEQFFGPGTRLTVL.